This passage covers 24 T cell receptor beta chains from one sample sequenced in a study of shared T cell receptors in the human thymus. Produced via immunoSEQ multiplex PCR; TCRdb's table is partial and in-frame only. The data contain roughly 500,000 clones, around 82% of them singletons. These data were also reused for a study on human thymus T cells.

Input material: thymocytes. These receptors were collected from a boy under two years old with a congenital heart defect.

This chain links TRBV10-3 with TRBJ2-7; tentative D call: TRBD1 (5 bases). Germline V lookup: CDR1 ENHRY, CDR2 SYGVKD. The CDR3 is 12 amino acids. V was shortened by 11 bases and J by 3 bases, with 14 bases between the two germline ends. Here the CDR3 DNA reads TGTGCCGTTAAGACAGTTTTCTACGAGCAGTACTTC. The encoded protein is CAVKTVFYEQYF.

The J gene is TRBJ1-5, the V gene TRBV29-1; D gene uncertain. Per germline, CDR1 SQVTM and CDR2 ANQGSEA. The CDR3 extends over 17 amino acids. V lost 0 bases to trimming and J lost 3 bases, with 18 bases between them. The CDR3 loop reads CSVEDLHNCQDNQPQHF. For the CDR3, the DNA is TGCAGCGTTGAAGATCTTCATAATTGTCAGGACAATCAGCCCCAGCATTTT.

The chain combines TRBV7-9 with TRBJ2-1; 7 bases line up with TRBD2. Losses at the gene ends were 5 bases for V and 2 bases for J; bases not matched to a gene: 6. In germline, CDR1 is SEHNR, CDR2 FQNEAQ (reference sequence). The CDR3 covers 15 residues. CDR3 residues: CASSLTSHTYNEQFF. The CDR3 DNA is TGTGCCAGCAGCCTGACTAGCCACACCTACAATGAGCAGTTCTTC. The whole variable domain, filled in from reference TRBV7-9 and TRBJ2-1, reads DTGVSQNPRHKITKRGQNVTFRCDPISEHNRLYWYRQTLGQGPEFLTYFQNEAQLEKSRLLSDRFSAERPKGSFSTLEIQRTEQGDSAMYLCASSLTSHTYNEQFFGPGTRLTVL.

The chain is built from TRBV19 and TRBJ2-3; TRBD2 agrees at 8 bases. The CDR3 has 18 residues. J gave up 0 bases and V 2 bases, and 10 bases lay outside the gene matches. Germline V CDR1 and CDR2: LNHDA, SQIVND (reference sequence). CDR3 amino acids: CASSIISGKISSTDTQYF. CDR3 coding DNA: TGTGCCAGTAGTATAATTAGCGGGAAGATTTCTAGCACAGATACGCAGTATTTT.

V and J are TRBV27 and TRBJ1-4; D ambiguous. CDR1 MNHEY and CDR2 SMNVEV come from the germline V gene (reference sequence). The CDR3 runs 16 residues. V lost 1 base, J lost 5 bases, and 14 bases lay in between. The CDR3 here is CASSLWAPISNEKLFF. The CDR3 DNA sequence: TGTGCCAGCAGTTTATGGGCCCCAATATCCAATGAAAAACTGTTTTTT.

This clone was seen more than once but under ten times. The V gene is TRBV25-1, the J gene TRBJ1-1, with a weak D call TRBD1 (6 bases). Trimming took 4 bases from V and 4 from J, leaving 10 bases between them. There are 13 residues in the CDR3. Germline assignment: CDR1 MGHDK and CDR2 SYGVNS. Here the CDR3 reads CASSADSLTEAFF. The CDR3 nucleotides are TGTGCCAGCAGTGCGGACAGCCTCACTGAAGCTTTCTTT. Drawing the rest from reference TRBV25-1 and TRBJ1-1, the complete variable domain is EADIYQTPRYLVIGTGKKITLECSQTMGHDKMYWYQQDPGMELHLIHYSYGVNSTEKGDLSSESTVSRIRTEHFPLTLESARPSHTSQYLCASSADSLTEAFFGQGTRLTVV.

The chain is built from TRBV5-1 and TRBJ1-1, with D perhaps TRBD1 (5 bases). Germline assignment: CDR1 SGHRS and CDR2 YFSETQ. The CDR3 has 14 amino acids. V lost 6 bases and J 1 base, leaving 13 bases between the germline ends. In DNA form, the CDR3 reads TGCGCCAGCATATCAGGGTTGGGGAACACTGAAGCTTTCTTT. Amino acids: CASISGLGNTEAFF. The full variable domain, with the rest looked up from reference TRBV5-1 and TRBJ1-1, is KAGVTQTPRYLIKTRGQQVTLSCSPISGHRSVSWYQQTPGQGLQFLFEYFSETQRNKGNFPGRFSGRQFSNSRSEMNVSTLELGDSALYLCASISGLGNTEAFFGQGTRLTVV.

The chain recombines TRBV2 with TRBJ2-3; D remains unclear. Germline V gives CDR1 SNHLY, CDR2 FYNNEI. The germline V and J ends were trimmed by 7 bases and 7 bases, with 6 bases remaining between them. This CDR3 has 10 residues. CDR3: CASMSNTQYF. For the CDR3, the DNA is TGTGCCAGCATGAGTAATACGCAGTATTTT.

V is TRBV6-5 and J is TRBJ2-7, with 7 bases identical to TRBD1. The CDR3 sequence is 14 residues long. Germline V CDR1 and CDR2: MNHEY, SVGAGI. Unmatched junction bases numbered 8, after V lost 7 bases and J lost 2 bases. The CDR3 DNA reads TGTGCCAGCACCAGGGACAGCCCCACCTACGAGCAGTACTTC. Amino acid sequence: CASTRDSPTYEQYF.

V gene TRBV27 combines with J gene TRBJ2-6; 7 positions match TRBD1. In germline, CDR1 is MNHEY, CDR2 SMNVEV (reference sequence). The CDR3 extends over 18 amino acids. V lost 0 bases, J lost 0 bases, and 5 bases stayed unmatched. CDR3 sequence: CASSLSPGGVSGANVLTF. In DNA form, the CDR3 reads TGTGCCAGCAGTTTATCGCCAGGGGGAGTCTCTGGGGCCAACGTCCTGACTTTC.

This chain connects TRBV6-6 to TRBJ2-5, with a weak D call TRBD1 (5 bases). Trimming took off 7 bases at V and 11 bases at J, with 23 bases between the two ends. The CDR3 has 14 residues. CDR1 and CDR2 (germline): MNHNY, SVGAGI (reference sequence). In DNA, the CDR3 is TGTGCCAGCACCCTGACAGCGATCCTTAGCCCGCAGTACTTC. Protein: CASTLTAILSPQYF.

Worth noting for this clone: Germline and junction disagree at one end, which may indicate a read error. The J gene is TRBJ2-5, the V gene TRBV6-5; D not certain. With the DNA end fitting TRBJ2-7 better, the J assignment may be wrong. Germline loops: CDR1 MNHEY, CDR2 SVGAGI. CDR3 length: 13 residues. The CDR3 loop reads CASNYSRTYEQYF. The CDR3 bases are TGTGCCAGCAATTACAGCCGAACCTACGAGCAGTACTTC.

This clone appeared a single time. The rearrangement joins TRBV6-5 to TRBJ1-1; 8 bases map to TRBD1. With V trimmed by 4 bases and J by 0 bases, 7 bases remained unmatched. Germline assignment: CDR1 MNHEY and CDR2 SVGAGI. The CDR3 length is 16 residues. This chain's CDR3 is CASSFFRGRLNTEAFF. The CDR3 DNA sequence: TGTGCCAGCAGTTTCTTCAGGGGGCGATTGAACACTGAAGCTTTCTTT.

Comments on this clone: One end of the junction does not line up with germline, which may come from a read error. CDR3 sequence reads: CAGSYGSSYEQYF. In DNA, the CDR3 is TGTGCCGGCAGCTACGGGAGCTCCTACGAGCAGTACTTC. The chain employs TRBV7-8 and TRBJ2-7, with D possibly TRBD2 on 6 matching bases. The germline V gene encodes CDR1 SGHVS and CDR2 FQNEAQ. The CDR3 spans 13 residues.

This clone was seen just once. The gene calls are TRBV5-4 and TRBJ1-1; possibly TRBD1 for D (6 bases). The CDR3 is 17 residues long. Germline CDR1 reads SGHNT; CDR2 reads YYREEE (reference sequence). Trimming pared 7 bases from V and 1 base from J, leaving 23 bases between. The CDR3 DNA sequence: TGTGCCAGCGAGCGAGGGGGGGCCAGAGGTAAGAACACTGAAGCTTTCTTT. This sequence encodes CASERGGARGKNTEAFF. Full variable domain (remainder filled in from reference TRBV5-4 and TRBJ1-1): ETGVTQSPTHLIKTRGQQVTLRCSSQSGHNTVSWYQQALGQGPQFIFQYYREEENGRGNFPPRFSGLQFPNYSSELNVNALELDDSALYLCASERGGARGKNTEAFFGQGTRLTVV.

The V call is TRBV27, the J call TRBJ1-2; D is unclear. The V end lost 1 base, the J end lost 7 bases, and 16 bases lay between the germline ends. Per the germline V gene, CDR1 is MNHEY and CDR2 is SMNVEV (reference sequence). CDR3 length equals 15 residues. In DNA form, the CDR3 reads TGTGCCAGCAGTTTATTGGGAGTTCCCCCGGGTGGCTACACCTTC. Encoded protein: CASSLLGVPPGGYTF.

In this sample, this clone turned up a few times. V and J are TRBV27 and TRBJ2-7; 13 bases agree with TRBD2. V gave up 7 bases and J gave up 0 bases; unmatched junction bases: 15. The CDR3 is 19 amino acids. The germline CDR1 and CDR2 sequences are MNHEY and SMNVEV (reference sequence). Here the CDR3 DNA reads TGTGCCAGCACTGAAACCGGGACTAGCGGGATTCATTCCTCCTACGAGCAGTACTTC. Its protein product is CASTETGTSGIHSSYEQYF.

V gene TRBV4-1 combines with J gene TRBJ2-7; TRBD2 agrees at 10 bases. V lost 5 bases to trimming and J lost 4 bases; unmatched junction nucleotides: 8. Germline CDR1 is MGHRA and CDR2 is YSYEKL. The CDR3 has 15 residues. DNA for the CDR3: TGCGCCAGCAGCGACCCTAGCGGGAGTAAGTACGAGCAGTACTTC. Protein sequence: CASSDPSGSKYEQYF.

This clone appeared a few times. J is TRBJ2-1 and V is TRBV28; 8 nucleotides agree with TRBD2. V dropped 3 bases and J dropped 7; count of bases not matched to a gene: 23. Germline V gene lookup returns CDR1 MDHEN and CDR2 SYDVKM. The CDR3 runs to 20 residues. The CDR3 reads CASSFPAGGRGGNYKNEQFF. In DNA form, the CDR3 reads TGTGCCAGCAGTTTTCCGGCGGGAGGAAGAGGGGGAAACTACAAGAATGAGCAGTTCTTC.

V and J are TRBV27 and TRBJ1-5; D gene unclear. From germline, CDR1 is MNHEY and CDR2 SMNVEV (reference sequence). V lost 5 bases to trimming and J lost 2 bases, with 13 bases between them. This CDR3 is built from 15 residues. The CDR3 loop reads CASSPLLTGNQPQHF. The CDR3 nucleotides are TGTGCCAGCAGTCCCTTGTTGACTGGCAATCAGCCCCAGCATTTT.

This clone was seen a few times. The CDR3 sequence is CASSETEAFEQFF. Here the CDR3 DNA reads TGTGCCAGCAGTGAAACGGAGGCCTTTGAGCAGTTCTTC. The chain is built from TRBV6-1 and TRBJ2-1; weak D call: TRBD2 (5 bases). Germline assignment: CDR1 MNHNS and CDR2 SASEGT. CDR3 length: 13 residues. The ends were cut back, 2 bases at V and 9 bases at J, with 11 bases in the middle.

This clone was found a few times. The chain is built from TRBV4-2 and TRBJ2-5; D is perhaps TRBD2 (5 bases). The germline V gene has CDR1 LGHNA and CDR2 YNFKEQ. The germline V and J ends were trimmed by 0 bases and 2 bases, with 10 bases remaining between them. This CDR3 is 15 amino acids long. CDR3 in DNA: TGTGCCAGCAGCCAAGATTGGGAGATTCAAGAGACCCAGTACTTC. Its protein product is CASSQDWEIQETQYF.

The gene calls are TRBV18 and TRBJ1-5; D might be TRBD1 (5 bases). The germline CDR1 and CDR2 sequences are KGHSH and LQKENI. With 5 bases removed from V and 3 bases from J, the gap between germline ends came to 17 bases. This CDR3 is built from 16 residues. The CDR3, as DNA: TGTGCCAGCTCAATAAGGAGCGGGGCCCTCAATCAGCCCCAGCATTTT. Amino acid sequence: CASSIRSGALNQPQHF.

The chain is built from TRBV6-5 and TRBJ2-7; D gene uncertain. This CDR3 has 13 residues. In germline, CDR1 is MNHEY, CDR2 SVGAGI. Trimming pared 10 bases from V and 1 base from J, leaving 14 bases between. The CDR3 loop is CAISWAVSYEQYF. CDR3 nucleotides: TGTGCCATCTCCTGGGCAGTGTCCTACGAGCAGTACTTC.